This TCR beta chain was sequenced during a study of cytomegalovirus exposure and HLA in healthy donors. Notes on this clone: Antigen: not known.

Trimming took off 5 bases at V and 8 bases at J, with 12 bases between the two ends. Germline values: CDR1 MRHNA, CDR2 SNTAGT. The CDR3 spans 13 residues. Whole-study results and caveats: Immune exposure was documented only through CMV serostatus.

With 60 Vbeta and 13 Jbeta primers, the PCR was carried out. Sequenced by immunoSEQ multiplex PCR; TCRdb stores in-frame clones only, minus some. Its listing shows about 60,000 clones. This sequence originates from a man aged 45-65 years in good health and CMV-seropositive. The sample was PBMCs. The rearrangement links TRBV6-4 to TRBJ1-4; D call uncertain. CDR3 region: CASSREPSEKLFF. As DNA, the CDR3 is TGTGCCAGCAGTCGGGAGCCGAGCGAAAAACTGTTTTTT.